This T cell receptor beta chain derives from a study of blood T cell repertoires in COVID-19. The overall study: COVID-19 samples from acute and convalescent phases originated in the United States, Italy and Spain. From T cells, B-cell-depleted T cells, or PBMCs came the material, which was cDNA or gDNA.

In the study's own analysis: The assay estimated nucleated cells by amplifying reference gene primers. Produced via immunoSEQ multiplex PCR; TCRdb's table is partial and in-frame only. The V and J calls and clone size were taken over from that table, and D and trimming were inferred from the DNA. The sample yields approximately 81,000 clones, about nine tenths seen once. Trimming took off 0 bases at V and 8 bases at J, with 14 bases between the two ends. CDR3 length: 15 residues. The germline V gene encodes CDR1 MGHRA and CDR2 YSYEKL. Sequences were obtained from peripheral blood. The gene calls are TRBV4-1 and TRBJ2-1, with a possible D match to TRBD2 (6 bases). This TCR derives from a woman between 45 and 60 years old in a cohort sampled during active COVID-19. The CDR3 DNA sequence: TGCGCCAGCAGCCAAGATCCGGGACGGAGGGATGAGCAGTTCTTC. Translating it yields CASSQDPGRRDEQFF.